This T cell receptor (beta chain) was found in a study of OX40 agonist ivuxolimab in advanced cancers. Overall study findings and caveats: Normalized T-cell clonal expansion was also low in some nonresponders. The antigen specificity of the peripheral T cells (those that were expanded) was not determined.

Remarks on this clone: Its cognate antigen is unknown.

The sampling schedule covered blood at baseline, cycle 4 day 1, and cycle 7 day 1. Clones were read by immunoSEQ multiplex PCR, and TCRdb kept only the in-frame ones, dropping some. The table shows 75,000 to 90,000 clones, with 80% to 95% occurring only once. This CDR3 contains 13 residues. Losses at the gene ends were 3 bases for V and 8 bases for J; bases not matched to a gene: 5. Per the germline V gene, CDR1 is MDHEN and CDR2 is SYDVKM. This chain joins TRBV28 and TRBJ1-1, with TRBD1 matching 8 bases. The sequence was collected from an adult with an advanced solid tumor such as melanoma, head and neck, liver or kidney cancer. This sample comprised CD4+ or CD8+ T cells sorted from blood, obtained in a trial of the OX40 agonist ivuxolimab. CDR3 in DNA: TGTGCCAGCAGTTTCGGGACAGGAGGGGAAGCTTTCTTT. Protein sequence: CASSFGTGGEAFF.